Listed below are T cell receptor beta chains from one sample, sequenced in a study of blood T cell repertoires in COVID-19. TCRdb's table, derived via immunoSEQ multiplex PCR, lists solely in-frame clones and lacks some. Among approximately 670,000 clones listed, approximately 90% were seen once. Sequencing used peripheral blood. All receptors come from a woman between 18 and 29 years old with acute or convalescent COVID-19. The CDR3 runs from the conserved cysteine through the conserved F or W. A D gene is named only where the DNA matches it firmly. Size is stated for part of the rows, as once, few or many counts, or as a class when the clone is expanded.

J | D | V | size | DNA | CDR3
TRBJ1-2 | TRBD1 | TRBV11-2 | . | TGTGCCAGCAGCAACCGACAGGGATTGGAAGGCTACACCTTC | CASSNRQGLEGYTF
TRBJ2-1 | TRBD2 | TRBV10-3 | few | TGTGCCATCAGTGAGTCAGGGACTAGCGGTGGGAGCAATGAGCAGTTCTTC | CAISESGTSGGSNEQFF
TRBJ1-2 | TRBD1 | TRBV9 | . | TGTGCCAGCAGCGTAGATGGGACAGGGAATGGCTACACCTTC | CASSVDGTGNGYTF
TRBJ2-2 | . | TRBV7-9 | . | TGTGCCAGCAGCCCGACCGGGGAGCTGTTTTTT | CASSPTGELFF
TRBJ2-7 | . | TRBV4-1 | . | TGCGCCAGCAGCCAAGAATGGGGAGGAGGGTACGAGCAGTACTTC | CASSQEWGGGYEQYF
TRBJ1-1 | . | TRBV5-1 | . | TGCGCCAGCAGCTTGGGCCTCGGGAACACTGAAGCTTTCTTT | CASSLGLGNTEAFF
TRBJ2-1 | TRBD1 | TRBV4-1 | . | TGCGCCAGCAGCCCCCCTGGCCGGGAACAGGGGGGCCACTCCTACAATGAGCAGTTCTTC | CASSPPGREQGGHSYNEQFF
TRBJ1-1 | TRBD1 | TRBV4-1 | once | TGCGCCAGCAGCCAAGTTCCGACTAAGGGGGCGCGGGACACTGAAGCTTTCTTT | CASSQVPTKGARDTEAFF
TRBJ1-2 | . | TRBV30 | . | TGTGCCTGGGGTGATCCGTTTAGGCAGGGGCCTCCCTATGGCTACACCTTC | CAWGDPFRQGPPYGYTF
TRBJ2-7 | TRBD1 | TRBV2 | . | TGTGCCAGCAGAAACCGGGACAGGGCGGGCGAGCAGTACTTC | CASRNRDRAGEQYF
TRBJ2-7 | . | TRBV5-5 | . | TGTGCCAGCAGCTTGGGAACAGGGAGCTCCTACGAGCAGTACTTC | CASSLGTGSSYEQYF
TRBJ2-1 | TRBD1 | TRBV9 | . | TGTGCCAGCAGCGCCGGGACAGGGGAGGTTGAGCAGTTCTTC | CASSAGTGEVEQFF
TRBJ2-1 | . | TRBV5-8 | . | TGTGCCAGCAGCTGGACAGTGAGCTCCTACAATGAGCAGTTCTTC | CASSWTVSSYNEQFF
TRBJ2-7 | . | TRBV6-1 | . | TGTGCCAGCAGTGAACTGTCCTACGAGCAGTACTTC | CASSELSYEQYF
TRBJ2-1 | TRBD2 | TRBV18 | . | TGTGCCAGCTCGCAGACTCAACTAGCGGGCAATGAGCAGTTCTTC | CASSQTQLAGNEQFF
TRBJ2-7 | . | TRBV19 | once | TGTGCCAGTAGCCCGGGCCGGTTGGGGAGGTACGAGCAGTACTTC | CASSPGRLGRYEQYF
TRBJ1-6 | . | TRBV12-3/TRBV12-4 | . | TGTGCCAGCAGCCGGCGGATTAATTCACCCCTCCACTTT | CASSRRINSPLHF
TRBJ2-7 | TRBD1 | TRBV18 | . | TGTGCCAGCTCACCTACAGGGGCAGACGAGCAGTACTTC | CASSPTGADEQYF
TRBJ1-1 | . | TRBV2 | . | TGTGCCACCTCGGAGGCCCCGAACACTGAAGCTTTCTTT | CATSEAPNTEAFF
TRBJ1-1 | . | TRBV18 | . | TGTGCCAGCTCATCCCGTCATGAGGGCACTGAAGCTTTCTTT | CASSSRHEGTEAFF
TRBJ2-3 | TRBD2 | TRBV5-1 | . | TGCGCCAGCAGCCTACTAGCGGAGACTTCAGATACGCAGTATTTT | CASSLLAETSDTQYF
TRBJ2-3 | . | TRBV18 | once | TGTGCCAGCTCACCAACAGCTACAGATACGCAGTATTTT | CASSPTATDTQYF
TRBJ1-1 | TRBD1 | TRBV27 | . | TGTGCCAGCAGCTTACAGGGGGCGATAGGGACTGAAGCTTTCTTT | CASSLQGAIGTEAFF
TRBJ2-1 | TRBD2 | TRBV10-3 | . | TGTGCCATCAGTGGAACTAGCGGGGGCACATACAATGAGCAGTTCTTC | CAISGTSGGTYNEQFF
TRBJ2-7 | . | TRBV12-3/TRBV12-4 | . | TGTGCCAGCAGGACAGGGAGGTCCTACGAGCAGTACTTC | CASRTGRSYEQYF
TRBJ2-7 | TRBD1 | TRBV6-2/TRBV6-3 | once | TGTGCCAGCAGCCTCCTAGGGACAGGGACCTACGAGCAGTACTTC | CASSLLGTGTYEQYF
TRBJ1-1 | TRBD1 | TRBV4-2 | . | TGTGCCAGCAGCCGGGACAGCAACACTGAAGCTTTCTTT | CASSRDSNTEAFF
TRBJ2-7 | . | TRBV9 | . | TGTGCCAGCAGCCCCGGACAGAAGCCCCGACGACAATCCTACGAGCAGTACTTC | CASSPGQKPRRQSYEQYF
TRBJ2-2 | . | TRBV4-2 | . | TGTGCCAGCAGCCCTTCGGAGGGGCGCGTTACCGGGGAGCTGTTTTTT | CASSPSEGRVTGELFF
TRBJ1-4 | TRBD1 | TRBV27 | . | TGTGCCAGCAGTTCACAGGGGGCAAATGAAAAACTGTTTTTT | CASSSQGANEKLFF
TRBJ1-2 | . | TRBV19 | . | TGTGCCAGTAGTATAGGGACAGATGGCTATGGCTACACCTTC | CASSIGTDGYGYTF
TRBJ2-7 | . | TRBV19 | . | TGTGCCAGTAGTATAGGCGGGGGCCGCCTTAAAACTTCCTCCTACGAGCAGTACTTC | CASSIGGGRLKTSSYEQYF
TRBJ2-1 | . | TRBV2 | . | TGTGCCAGCAGTGAAGTACGGGGGAGCTCCTACAATGAGCAGTTCTTC | CASSEVRGSSYNEQFF
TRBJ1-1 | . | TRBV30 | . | TGTGCCTGGAGTGTATCTGGGAGAACTGAAGCTTTCTTT | CAWSVSGRTEAFF
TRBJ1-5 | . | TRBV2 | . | TGTGCCAGCAGTGCGGGGAGGGATCAGCCCCAGCATTTT | CASSAGRDQPQHF
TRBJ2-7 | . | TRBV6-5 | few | TGTGCCAGCAGTTCAACCTACGAGCAGTACTTC | CASSSTYEQYF
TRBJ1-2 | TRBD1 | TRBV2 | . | TGTGCCGACAGGGGGGATGGCTACACCTTC | CADRGDGYTF
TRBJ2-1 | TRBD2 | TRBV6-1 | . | TGTGCCAGCAGTGAAGCGCTAGCGGGGGCCAAGGGTCCTGCGTTCTTC | CASSEALAGAKGPAFF
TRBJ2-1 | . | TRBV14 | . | TGTGCCAGCAGTCAAGCTTCCTGGGCCCTCTACAATGAGCAGTTCTTC | CASSQASWALYNEQFF
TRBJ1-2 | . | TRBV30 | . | TGTGCCTGGATCCGGGGTTTGCATGGCTACACCTTC | CAWIRGLHGYTF
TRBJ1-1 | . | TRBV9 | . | TGTGCCAGCAGCCCTTGGGGGGGGGCTGAAGCTTTCTTT | CASSPWGGAEAFF
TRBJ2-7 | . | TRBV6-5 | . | TGTGCCAGCAGTTCACGAGTCCAGGGGTCCTACGAGCAGTACTTC | CASSSRVQGSYEQYF
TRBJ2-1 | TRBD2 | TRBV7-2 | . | TGTGCCAGCAGCTTGGGAGGGGCCGTTACTGAGCAGTTCTTC | CASSLGGAVTEQFF
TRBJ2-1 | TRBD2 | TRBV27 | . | TGTGCCAGCAGTCTGAGCGGGGGGGTATCCTACAATGAGCAGTTCTTC | CASSLSGGVSYNEQFF
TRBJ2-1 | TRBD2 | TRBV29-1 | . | TGCAGCGTCTACGGACTAGCGGGGGGCTATGAGCAGTTCTTC | CSVYGLAGGYEQFF
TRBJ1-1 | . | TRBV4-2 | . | TGTGCCAGCAGCCAAGATCCGTCAGGGGCAATGAACACTGAAGCTTTCTTT | CASSQDPSGAMNTEAFF
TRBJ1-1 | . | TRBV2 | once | TGTGCCGCGACTCCCGACAGGTTTTCGAACACTGAAGCTTTCTTT | CAATPDRFSNTEAFF
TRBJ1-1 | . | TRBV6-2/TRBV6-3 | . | TGTGCCAGCAGTTCTAGCACTGAAGCTTTCTTT | CASSSSTEAFF
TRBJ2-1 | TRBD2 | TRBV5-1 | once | TGCGCCAGCCGCTTAGCGGGGGGCCTGGGAGAGCAGTTCTTC | CASRLAGGLGEQFF
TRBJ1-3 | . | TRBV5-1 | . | TGCGCCAGCAGAACGGATGTGACATCCCAAAACACCATATATTTT | CASRTDVTSQNTIYF
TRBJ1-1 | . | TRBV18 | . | TGTGCCAGCTCACCAGGAAGCGGGGTAGGAGACACTGAAGCTTTCTTT | CASSPGSGVGDTEAFF
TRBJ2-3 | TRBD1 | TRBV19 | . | TGTGCCAGTAGGAACAGAATGACAGGGACAGATACGCAGTATTTT | CASRNRMTGTDTQYF
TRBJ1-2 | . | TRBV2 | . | TGTGCCAGCAGTGGATGGGGAGTAGACTATGGCTACACCTTC | CASSGWGVDYGYTF